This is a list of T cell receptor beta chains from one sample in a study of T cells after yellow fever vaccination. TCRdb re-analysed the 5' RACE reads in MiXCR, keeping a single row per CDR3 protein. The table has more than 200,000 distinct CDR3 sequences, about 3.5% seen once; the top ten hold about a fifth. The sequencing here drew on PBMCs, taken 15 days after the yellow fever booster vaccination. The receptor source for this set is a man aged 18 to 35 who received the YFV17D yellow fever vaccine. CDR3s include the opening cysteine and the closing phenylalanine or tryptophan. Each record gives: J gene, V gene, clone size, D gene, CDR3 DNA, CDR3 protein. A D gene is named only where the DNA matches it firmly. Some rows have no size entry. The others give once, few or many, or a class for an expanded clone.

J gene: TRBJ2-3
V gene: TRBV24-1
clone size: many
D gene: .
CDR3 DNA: TGTGCCACCAGTGAAGGTCAGGTGGCAGATACGCAGTATTTT
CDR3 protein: CATSEGQVADTQYF

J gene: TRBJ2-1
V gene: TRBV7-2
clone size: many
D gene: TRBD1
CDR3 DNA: TGTGCCAGCAGCTTCGGACAGGCGACCTACAATGAGCAGTTCTTC
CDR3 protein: CASSFGQATYNEQFF

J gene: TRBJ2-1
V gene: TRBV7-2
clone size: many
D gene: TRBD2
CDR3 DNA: TGTGCCAGCAGCTTGTTCCGTACTAGCGGTGGTAGTGAGCAGTTCTTC
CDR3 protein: CASSLFRTSGGSEQFF

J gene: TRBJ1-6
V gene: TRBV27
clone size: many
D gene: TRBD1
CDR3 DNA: TGTGCCAGCAGTATCAACAGGGGGAACTCACCCCTCCACTTT
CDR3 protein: CASSINRGNSPLHF

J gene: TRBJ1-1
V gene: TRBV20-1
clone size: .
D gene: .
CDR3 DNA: TGCAGTGCTAGAAGTATGCAGGGTGGTATTGAAGCTTTCTTT
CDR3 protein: CSARSMQGGIEAFF

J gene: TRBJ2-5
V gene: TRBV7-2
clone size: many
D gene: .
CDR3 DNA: TGTGCCAGCAGCTTAGGTCCGCAGGGCCCCCAGGAGACCCAGTACTTC
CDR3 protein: CASSLGPQGPQETQYF

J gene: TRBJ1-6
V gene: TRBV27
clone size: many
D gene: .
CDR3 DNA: TGTGCCAGCAGTTTCCGGCCGATTGAGTCACCCCTCCACTTT
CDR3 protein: CASSFRPIESPLHF

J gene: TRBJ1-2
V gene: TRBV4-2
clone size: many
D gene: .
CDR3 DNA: TGTGCCAGCAGCCAAGAAACGGGCAGTAACTATGGCTACACCTTC
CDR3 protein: CASSQETGSNYGYTF

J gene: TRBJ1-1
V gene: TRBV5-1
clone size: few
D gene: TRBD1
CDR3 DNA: TGCGCCAGCAGCTTGGCATTGGGACAGGGGGAAGAAGCTTTCTTT
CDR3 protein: CASSLALGQGEEAFF

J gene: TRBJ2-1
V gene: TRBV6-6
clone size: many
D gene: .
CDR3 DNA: TGTGCCAGCACCGAAGGGGGTGAGCAGTTCTTC
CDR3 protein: CASTEGGEQFF

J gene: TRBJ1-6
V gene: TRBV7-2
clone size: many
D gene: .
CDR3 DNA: TGTGCCAGCAGCTCAGGCGTAGATTCACCCCTCCACTTT
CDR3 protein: CASSSGVDSPLHF

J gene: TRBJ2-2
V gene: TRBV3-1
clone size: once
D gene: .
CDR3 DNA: TGTGCCAGCAGCCAAAACAGGGGGGAGCTGTTTTTT
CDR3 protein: CASSQNRGELFF

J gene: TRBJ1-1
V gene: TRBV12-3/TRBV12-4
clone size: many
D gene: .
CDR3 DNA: TGTGCCAGCAGTCCGATACTGAACACTGAAGCTTTCTTT
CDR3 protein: CASSPILNTEAFF

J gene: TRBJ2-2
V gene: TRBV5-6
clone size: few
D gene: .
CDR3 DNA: TGTGCCAGCAGCACGCAAGGGGGGGCGACCGGGGAGCTGTTTTTT
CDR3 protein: CASSTQGGATGELFF

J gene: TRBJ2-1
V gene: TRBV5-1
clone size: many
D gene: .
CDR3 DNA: TGCGCCAGCAGCCCAGCGGTAGACTTCCACAATGAGCAGTTCTTC
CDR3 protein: CASSPAVDFHNEQFF

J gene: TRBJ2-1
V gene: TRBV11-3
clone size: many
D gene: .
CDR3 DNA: TGTGCCAGCAGCTCACCGGTGGAGACGGGAAATGAGCAGTTCTTC
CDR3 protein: CASSSPVETGNEQFF

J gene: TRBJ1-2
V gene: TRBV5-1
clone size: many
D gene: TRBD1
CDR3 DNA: TGCGCCAGCAGCTCGACAGGGCCCCCAACTAACTATGGCTACACCTTC
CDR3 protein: CASSSTGPPTNYGYTF